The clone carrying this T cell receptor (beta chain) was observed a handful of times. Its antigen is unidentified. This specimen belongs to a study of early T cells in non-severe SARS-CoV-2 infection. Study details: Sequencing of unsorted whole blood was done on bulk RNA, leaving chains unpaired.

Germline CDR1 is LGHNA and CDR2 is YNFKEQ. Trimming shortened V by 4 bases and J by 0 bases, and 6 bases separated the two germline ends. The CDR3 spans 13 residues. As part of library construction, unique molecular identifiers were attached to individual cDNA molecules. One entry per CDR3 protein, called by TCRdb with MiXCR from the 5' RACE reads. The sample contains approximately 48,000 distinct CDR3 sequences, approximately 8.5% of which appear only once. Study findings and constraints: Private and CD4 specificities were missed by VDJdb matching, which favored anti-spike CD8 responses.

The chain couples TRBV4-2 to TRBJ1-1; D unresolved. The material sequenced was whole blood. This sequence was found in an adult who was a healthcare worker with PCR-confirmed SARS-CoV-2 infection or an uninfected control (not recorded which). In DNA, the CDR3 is TGTGCCAGCAGCCCGAAAATGAACACTGAAGCTTTCTTT. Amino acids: CASSPKMNTEAFF.